What follows are 26 T cell receptor beta chains derived from one specimen sequenced in a study of immune heterogeneity within non-small cell lung tumors. Bulk tumor genomic DNA constituted the template, at approximately 600 ng per sample. Taken during surgery, several biopsies per primary tumor were spaced as far apart as possible within the tumor mass. Curative surgical treatment was performed in patients who had newly diagnosed, untreated non-small cell lung cancer. TCR beta CDR3 was amplified by multiplex PCR using 32 V and 13 J primers. TCRdb used MiXCR to reprocess the multiplex PCR reads, holding one entry per CDR3 protein. The repertoire holds more than 3,000 distinct CDR3 sequences, with around a sixth as singletons. The sample consisted of lung tumor tissue. The receptors shown here come from a man aged 50 to 60 with non-small cell lung cancer.

By proportion, this clonotype is medium-sized. The CDR3 nucleotides read TGTGCCAGCCGACAGGGGGCAAATGGCTACACCTTC. Translated: CASRQGANGYTF. The chain has TRBV6-1 and TRBJ1-2, with TRBD1 matching 10 bases. J lost 6 bases, V lost 8 bases, and 3 bases had no gene match. Germline loops: CDR1 MNHNS, CDR2 SASEGT. The CDR3 is made up of 12 amino acids.

This clonotype is deemed medium-sized. The CDR3 loop is CASSSTASWADTQYF. CDR3 nucleotides: TGTGCCAGCAGCTCAACAGCAAGTTGGGCGGATACGCAGTATTTT. The chain has TRBV11-3 and TRBJ2-3; D is unresolved. There are 15 residues in the CDR3. V gave up 4 bases and J gave up 6 bases, with 17 bases separating them. Germline assignment: CDR1 SGHNT and CDR2 YENEEA.

Judged by abundance, this clonotype is medium-sized. The J gene is TRBJ1-2, the V gene TRBV27; D may be TRBD1 (5 bases). The CDR3 spans 13 residues. Trimming cost V 6 bases and J 5 bases, with 13 bases left between them. The V gene's germline CDR1 is MNHEY and CDR2 SMNVEV (reference sequence). The CDR3 loop reads CASSIRDGYGYTF. CDR3 nucleotide sequence: TGTGCCAGCAGCATCAGGGATGGGTATGGCTACACCTTC.

This clonotype is medium-sized in the sample. V and J are TRBV7-2 and TRBJ2-7; D possibly corresponds to TRBD1 (5 bases). Between the trimmed V and J ends, which lost 5 bases and 1 base, there was a span of 9 bases. The CDR3 consists of 13 residues. The V gene's germline CDR1 is SGHTA and CDR2 FQGNSA. CDR3 sequence: CASSLGVSYEQYF. The CDR3 DNA follows: TGTGCCAGCAGCCTAGGGGTGTCCTACGAGCAGTACTTC.

This clonotype has a count of ten or more. V gene TRBV2 combines with J gene TRBJ2-2; a possible D gene is TRBD2 (5 bases). The CDR3 is 14 amino acids. CDR1 is SNHLY and CDR2 is FYNNEI in the germline V gene. V lost 6 bases and J 1 base, leaving 9 bases between the germline ends. CDR3 residues: CASRDSLNTGELFF. For the CDR3, the DNA is TGTGCCAGCAGGGACTCACTGAACACCGGGGAGCTGTTTTTT.

This clonotype was observed a single time. This chain uses TRBV28 with TRBJ1-2; a possible D gene is TRBD1 (6 bases). This CDR3 has 13 residues. The germline V gene has CDR1 MDHEN and CDR2 SYDVKM. The V end was cut by 5 bases, the J end by 8 bases, with 15 bases between. In DNA form, the CDR3 reads TGTGCCAGCAGTCACAGGGTCGTAAGGGGCTACACCTTC. It specifies CASSHRVVRGYTF.

J is TRBJ2-5 and V is TRBV20-1; 10 nucleotides line up with TRBD2. V gave up 2 bases and J gave up 0 bases; unmatched junction bases: 3. The CDR3 is 15 residues long. Germline CDR1 and CDR2: DFQATT and SNEGSKA (reference sequence). The CDR3 nucleotides read TGCAGTGCTAGATCTCTAGCGGGGGACCAAGAGACCCAGTACTTC. It translates to CSARSLAGDQETQYF.

The gene calls are TRBV6-5 and TRBJ2-6, with D tentatively TRBD1 (6 bases). Germline-derived CDR1 and CDR2 are MNHEY and SVGAGI. V was trimmed by 2 bases and J by 2 bases, leaving 13 bases between them. The CDR3 loop spans 17 amino acids. The chain's CDR3 is CASSYGRGTPGANVLTF. The CDR3 coding sequence is TGTGCCAGCAGTTACGGTAGGGGGACCCCTGGGGCCAACGTCCTGACTTTC.

In this sample, this clonotype turned up many times. This chain joins TRBV19 and TRBJ2-5; D ambiguous. Germline V CDR1 and CDR2: LNHDA, SQIVND (reference sequence). The CDR3 totals 17 residues. V lost 5 bases and J lost 5, with 24 bases in between. Here the CDR3 DNA reads TGTGCCAGTAGTCCCCTCCCGGCTACCAACCCCAGGGAGACCCAGTACTTC. Amino acids: CASSPLPATNPRETQYF. The full variable domain, in which reference TRBV19 and TRBJ2-5 provide the parts outside the CDR3, is DGGITQSPKYLFRKEGQNVTLSCEQNLNHDAMYWYRQDPGQGLRLIYYSQIVNDFQKGDIAEGYSVSREKKESFPLTVTSAQKNPTAFYLCASSPLPATNPRETQYFGPGTRLLVL.

By its share, this clonotype is medium-sized (0.01 to 0.1%). The rearrangement joins TRBV7-8 to TRBJ1-3, with D uncertain. CDR1 is SGHVS, CDR2 FQNEAQ, per germline. CDR3 length equals 15 residues. Trimming removed 6 bases from V and 4 bases from J, with 16 bases in between. CDR3 DNA: TGTGCCAGCAGTTCCCTGGTCTCTTCGGGAAACACCATATATTTT. It translates to CASSSLVSSGNTIYF.

This clonotype is medium-sized (0.01 to 0.1%) in the sample. This sequence joins TRBV12-3 or TRBV12-4 and TRBJ1-1, with unresolved D. The V and J ends lost 9 bases and 0 bases respectively, with 5 bases between them. This CDR3 contains 11 residues. The CDR3 loop reads CASTMNTEAFF. The CDR3 DNA reads TGTGCCAGTACCATGAACACTGAAGCTTTCTTT.

This clonotype is judged medium-sized. As DNA, the CDR3 is TGCGCCAGCAGCTTGTTTAATGAGCAGTTCTTC. Protein: CASSLFNEQFF. This chain joins TRBV5-1 and TRBJ2-1; D unresolved. Germline V gene data show CDR1 as SGHRS and CDR2 as YFSETQ. Trimming cost V 1 base and J 7 bases, with 3 bases left between them. The CDR3 covers 11 residues. Supplemented by reference TRBV5-1 and TRBJ2-1, the full variable domain reads KAGVTQTPRYLIKTRGQQVTLSCSPISGHRSVSWYQQTPGQGLQFLFEYFSETQRNKGNFPGRFSGRQFSNSRSEMNVSTLELGDSALYLCASSLFNEQFFGPGTRLTVL.

By frequency in the sample, this clonotype is medium-sized. The rearrangement uses TRBV4-1 and TRBJ1-2; TRBD1 matches at 7 bases. Germline CDR1 reads MGHRA; CDR2 reads YSYEKL. CDR3 length: 15 residues. The junction had 8 bases not matched to a gene; V was cut back by 1 base and J by 6 bases. This chain's CDR3 is CASSQAKDRVDGYTF. As DNA, the CDR3 is TGCGCCAGCAGCCAAGCCAAAGACAGGGTTGATGGCTACACCTTC.

In DNA form, the CDR3 reads TGTGCCAGCAGCTTAACGCTAGCGGGATACAATGAGCAGTTCTTC. Translation: CASSLTLAGYNEQFF. The V and J genes are TRBV11-2 and TRBJ2-1, with 9 positions matching TRBD2. V shed 2 bases, J shed 4 bases, and the junction held 3 bases outside the gene matches. This CDR3 region has 15 residues. Germline V lookup: CDR1 SGHAT, CDR2 FQNNGV.

By share, this clonotype counts as medium-sized. V is TRBV20-1 and J is TRBJ2-6; D possibly matches TRBD1 or TRBD2 (5 bases each). With 3 bases removed from V and 0 bases from J, the gap between germline ends came to 18 bases. Germline V gives CDR1 DFQATT, CDR2 SNEGSKA (reference sequence). This CDR3 has 18 residues. In DNA form, the CDR3 reads TGCAGTGCTAGCCCAGCGAGGGGCCGAATCTCTGGGGCCAACGTCCTGACTTTC. It is translated as CSASPARGRISGANVLTF.

By sample share, this clonotype is medium-sized. This sequence joins TRBV2 and TRBJ2-2; D is possibly TRBD2 (5 bases). Trimming took 7 bases from V and 1 from J, leaving 7 bases between them. Germline values: CDR1 SNHLY, CDR2 FYNNEI. CDR3 length equals 13 residues. The CDR3 is CASNRENTGELFF. CDR3 DNA sequence: TGTGCCAGCAATCGGGAGAACACCGGGGAGCTGTTTTTT.

Within the sample, this clonotype is medium-sized (0.01 to 0.1%). This rearrangement joins TRBV28 to TRBJ2-7; D is unclear. The ends were cut back, 5 bases at V and 1 base at J, with 15 bases in the middle. Germline CDR1 reads MDHEN; CDR2 reads SYDVKM. This CDR3 is 15 amino acids long. The CDR3 nucleotides are TGTGCCAGCAGTGGCCCAGGAGTGGGTTCCTACGAGCAGTACTTC. Translating gives CASSGPGVGSYEQYF.

In this sample, this clonotype is large (0.1 to 1%). CDR3 loop: CSACDVNTEAFF. Here the CDR3 DNA reads TGCAGTGCTTGTGATGTGAACACTGAAGCTTTCTTT. The rearrangement uses TRBV20-1 and TRBJ1-1; D uncertain. The ends were cut back, 5 bases at V and 0 bases at J, with 7 bases in the middle. The length of the CDR3 is 12 residues. CDR1 and CDR2 from the germline V gene are DFQATT and SNEGSKA (reference sequence).

As regards this clonotype: Since no conserved phenylalanine or tryptophan closes the CDR3, a read error is the likely cause. Because the CDR3's place on the DNA is in doubt, the DNA is left out and the CDR3 is given as listed by TCRdb. The chain combines TRBV5-6 with TRBJ2-3; no check of the table's D call, TRBD2, against the DNA was made. From germline, CDR1 is SGHDT and CDR2 YYEEEE. The CDR3 length is 16 residues, termini included. CDR3 protein: CASSLSLAINEQYFGP.

By share of the sample, this clonotype is medium-sized. CDR3 DNA sequence: TGTGCCAGCAGCGTCACCACTTCCGGGGAGCTGTTTTTT. Translation gives CASSVTTSGELFF. The chain has TRBV9 and TRBJ2-2; D uncertain. V lost 2 bases and J lost 6, with 8 bases in between. This CDR3 comprises 13 residues. The V gene's germline CDR1 is SGDLS and CDR2 YYNGEE.

The gene calls are TRBV20-1 and TRBJ2-3; 7 bases line up with TRBD2. The germline gives CDR1 DFQATT, CDR2 SNEGSKA (reference sequence). Trimming took 3 bases from V and 0 from J; bases not matched to a gene: 6. The CDR3 has 15 amino acids. CDR3 sequence (DNA): TGCAGTGCTAGCCCTTCTAGCGGAAGCACAGATACGCAGTATTTT. Its translation is CSASPSSGSTDTQYF.

This clonotype was picked up many times. The chain has TRBV19 and TRBJ2-2; 7 bases fit TRBD2. In germline, CDR1 is LNHDA, CDR2 SQIVND (reference sequence). The V and J ends lost 3 bases and 6 bases, in that order; junction bases with no gene match: 4. The CDR3 is made up of 14 amino acids. In DNA, the CDR3 is TGTGCCAGTAGTATCCGACTAGCTCCCGGGGAGCTGTTTTTT. Protein: CASSIRLAPGELFF.

The chain joins TRBV20-1 to TRBJ2-3; the match to TRBD2 covers 10 bases. With 4 bases clipped from V and 9 bases from J, the junction kept 13 bases outside the gene matches. The CDR3 runs to 15 residues. Germline V gene sequence: CDR1 DFQATT, CDR2 SNEGSKA (reference sequence). The CDR3 loop is CSATSGRVLSWTQYF. As DNA, the CDR3 is TGCAGTGCTACTAGCGGGAGAGTACTTTCTTGGACGCAGTATTTT.

V usage is TRBV5-4 and J usage is TRBJ2-3, with TRBD2 as a possible D gene (6 bases). The CDR3 totals 14 residues. Looked up from germline, CDR1 is SGHNT and CDR2 is YYREEE (reference sequence). Between the trimmed V and J ends, which lost 5 bases and 5 bases, there was a span of 15 bases. The CDR3 protein is CASRPGLRVDTQYF. The CDR3 DNA reads TGTGCCAGCAGACCGGGACTGAGGGTAGATACGCAGTATTTT.

This clonotype was detected ten times or more. In DNA form, the CDR3 reads TGTGCCAGCTCACCACAGCGCTACCCCACAGATACGCAGTATTTT. Protein: CASSPQRYPTDTQYF. The V and J genes are TRBV18 and TRBJ2-3, with D uncertain. Germline CDR1 is KGHSH and CDR2 is LQKENI. V lost 1 base, J lost 2 bases, and 10 bases lay in between. The CDR3 extends over 15 amino acids.

The CDR3 bases are TGCGCCAGCAACTTTCTAGCGGGAGGTCCAGATACGCAGTATTTT. It is translated as CASNFLAGGPDTQYF. The chain couples TRBV5-1 to TRBJ2-3, with 11 bases matching TRBD2. This CDR3 comprises 15 residues. V lost 6 bases, J lost 4 bases, and 7 bases stayed unmatched. Germline CDR1 reads SGHRS; CDR2 reads YFSETQ.